This passage covers 30 T cell receptor beta chains from one sample sequenced in a study of radiation and T cells in renal cell carcinoma. Only in-frame clones appear in the TCRdb table, and some are missing; sequencing was by immunoSEQ multiplex PCR. The sample lists tens of thousands of clones; around three quarters were seen once. Time point meaning: blood 2 weeks post-SBRT. The treatment is: 15 Gy SBRT to primary tumor, nephrectomy 4 weeks later. Sequencing used blood, obtained from a patient whose treatment included radiotherapy and nephrectomy. The receptors shown here come from a man aged 55 to 70 with renal cell carcinoma.

This clone has just a few counts. This chain links TRBV29-1 with TRBJ1-1; no clear D. Trimming took off 4 bases at V and 4 bases at J, with 13 bases between the two ends. In germline, CDR1 is SQVTM, CDR2 ANQGSEA. CDR3 length equals 13 residues. CDR3 sequence (DNA): TGCAGCGTTGTTAGGGTGGAGGGCACTGAAGCTTTCTTT. Protein: CSVVRVEGTEAFF. Drawing the rest from reference TRBV29-1 and TRBJ1-1, the complete variable domain is SAVISQKPSRDICQRGTSLTIQCQVDSQVTMMFWYRQQPGQSLTLIATANQGSEATYESGFVIDKFPISRPNLTFSTLTVSNMSPEDSSIYLCSVVRVEGTEAFFGQGTRLTVV.

This clone is medium-sized in the sample. V gene TRBV7-9 combines with J gene TRBJ1-1, with D uncertain. This CDR3 comprises 12 residues. Germline V CDR1 and CDR2: SEHNR, FQNEAQ (reference sequence). Trimming removed 6 bases from V and 5 bases from J, with 10 bases in between. The CDR3 DNA reads TGTGCCAGCAGTGCAAGGGTGACTGAAGCTTTCTTT. Translated, it gives CASSARVTEAFF.

This clone showed up just once. The genes are TRBV29-1 and TRBJ1-1; D remains unclear. Germline CDR1 SQVTM, CDR2 ANQGSEA. Trimming took 4 bases from V and 3 from J, leaving 18 bases between them. The CDR3 has 15 residues. The CDR3 sequence: CSVVVHGPRDTEAFF. The CDR3 DNA sequence: TGCAGCGTTGTAGTCCACGGGCCCCGGGACACTGAAGCTTTCTTT. The full variable domain, completed using reference TRBV29-1 and TRBJ1-1, is SAVISQKPSRDICQRGTSLTIQCQVDSQVTMMFWYRQQPGQSLTLIATANQGSEATYESGFVIDKFPISRPNLTFSTLTVSNMSPEDSSIYLCSVVVHGPRDTEAFFGQGTRLTVV.

The J gene is TRBJ2-1, the V gene TRBV19, with 7 bases that match TRBD1. Germline CDR1 reads LNHDA; CDR2 reads SQIVND (reference sequence). The CDR3 has 13 residues. V trimming: 6 bases; J trimming: 7 bases; junction bases outside the gene matches: 6. CDR3 residues: CASSPQGWNEQFF. The CDR3 bases are TGTGCCAGTAGCCCACAGGGGTGGAATGAGCAGTTCTTC.

The V and J genes are TRBV5-1 and TRBJ2-7; the match to TRBD1 covers 9 bases. The CDR3 sequence is 15 residues long. CDR1 and CDR2 (germline): SGHRS, YFSETQ. Trimming cost V 2 bases and J 1 base; bases outside gene matches: 4. The CDR3 sequence: CASSLGQGISYEQYV. DNA for the CDR3: TGCGCCAGCAGCTTAGGACAGGGGATTTCCTACGAGCAGTACGTC.

The chain employs TRBV19 and TRBJ2-5; 11 nucleotides agree with TRBD1. Germline lookup yields CDR1 LNHDA and CDR2 SQIVND (reference sequence). This CDR3 is built from 14 residues. V lost 6 bases and J lost 9; bases outside the gene matches: 9. The CDR3 protein is CASSPGQGAWAQYF. The CDR3 DNA is TGTGCCAGTAGCCCAGGACAGGGGGCGTGGGCCCAGTACTTC.

The V call is TRBV19, the J call TRBJ2-1, with a possible D match to TRBD2 (6 bases). This CDR3 has 15 amino acids. Trimming stripped 5 bases from V and 6 bases from J, with 17 bases between. Germline CDR1 reads LNHDA; CDR2 reads SQIVND (reference sequence). This CDR3 reads CASSVIGGRSNEQFF. CDR3 bases: TGTGCCAGTAGTGTGATCGGGGGTAGGTCCAATGAGCAGTTCTTC.

The V and J genes are TRBV25-1 and TRBJ2-3; no firm D call. The length of the CDR3 is 15 residues. The V gene lost 2 bases and the J gene lost 0 bases, with 9 bases spanning the gap. CDR1 and CDR2 (germline): MGHDK, SYGVNS. CDR3 sequence (DNA): TGTGCCAGCAGTGAAAGGGTATTGAGCACAGATACGCAGTATTTT. Translation: CASSERVLSTDTQYF. The variable domain in full, completed from reference TRBV25-1 and TRBJ2-3, reads EADIYQTPRYLVIGTGKKITLECSQTMGHDKMYWYQQDPGMELHLIHYSYGVNSTEKGDLSSESTVSRIRTEHFPLTLESARPSHTSQYLCASSERVLSTDTQYFGPGTRLTVL.

This clone was seen once. The CDR3 DNA reads TGTGCCTGGAGTGGGGTTTCCCCCTATGGCTACACCTTC. It codes for CAWSGVSPYGYTF. The chain uses TRBV30 and TRBJ1-2; D is unclear. The CDR3 has 13 residues. CDR1 and CDR2 (germline): GTSNPN, SVGIG (reference sequence). V was pared by 1 base and J by 4 bases, with 10 bases between.

This chain joins TRBV6-5 and TRBJ1-4, with 8 bases identical to TRBD1. The CDR3 is 14 residues long. The V gene end was trimmed by 5 bases and the J gene end by 7 bases; junction bases not matched to a gene: 6. Germline CDR1 reads MNHEY; CDR2 reads SVGAGI. Here the CDR3 reads CASSPDRVGEKLFF. The CDR3 coding sequence is TGTGCCAGCAGTCCGGACAGGGTCGGTGAAAAACTGTTTTTT.

The rearrangement joins TRBV23-1 to TRBJ1-4, with D perhaps matching TRBD1 (5 bases). TRBV23-1 has ORF status, its function being uncertain. There are 14 residues in the CDR3. V shed 0 bases and J shed 8 bases, with 10 bases lying between them. DNA for the CDR3: TGCGCCAGCAGTCAATCAGACAGAGGGGAAAAACTGTTTTTT. Translation: CASSQSDRGEKLFF.

This clone appeared a few times. This chain links TRBV18 with TRBJ2-5; D not certain. Germline V CDR1 and CDR2: KGHSH, LQKENI. V lost 3 bases and J 5 bases, leaving 10 bases between the germline ends. CDR3 length equals 13 residues. The CDR3 DNA reads TGTGCCAGCTCACCCGCGCTATCGGAGACCCAGTACTTC. Translation: CASSPALSETQYF.

The CDR3 loop reads CASGLPQPGGTDTQYF. The CDR3 nucleotides read TGTGCTAGTGGTTTGCCCCAGCCAGGGGGGACAGATACGCAGTATTTT. The chain carries TRBV12-5 and TRBJ2-3; tentative D call: TRBD1 (7 bases). Germline loops: CDR1 LGHNT, CDR2 FRNRAP. The CDR3 spans 16 residues. V lost 2 bases and J 3 bases, leaving 15 bases between the germline ends.

In nucleotides, the CDR3 is TGTGCCAGCAGCTCATTCCCGATAACTCGGGGTGAGCAGTTCTTC. Its protein is CASSSFPITRGEQFF. The chain couples TRBV11-3 to TRBJ2-1; D may be TRBD2 (5 bases). Per the germline V gene, CDR1 is SGHNT and CDR2 is YENEEA. Between the trimmed V and J ends, which lost 4 bases and 9 bases, there was a span of 19 bases. The CDR3 spans 15 residues.

The chain links TRBV2 to TRBJ2-5; 11 nucleotides match TRBD1. The germline gives CDR1 SNHLY, CDR2 FYNNEI. The trim removed 6 bases at V and 1 base at J, leaving 7 bases unmatched. The CDR3 has 16 amino acids. The CDR3 DNA follows: TGTGCCAGCAGGACCGGGACAGGGGGTTTCCAAGAGACCCAGTACTTC. Encoded protein: CASRTGTGGFQETQYF.

This clone has just one count. The V gene is TRBV30, the J gene TRBJ1-4, with D unclear. The CDR3 is made up of 14 amino acids. From germline, CDR1 is GTSNPN and CDR2 SVGIG (reference sequence). With 0 bases removed from V and 4 bases from J, the gap between germline ends came to 9 bases. This CDR3 reads CAWSVTDINEKLFF. CDR3 nucleotide sequence: TGTGCCTGGAGTGTAACCGACATTAATGAAAAACTGTTTTTT.

V and J are TRBV11-2 and TRBJ2-2; 7 bases align to TRBD1. Germline CDR1 and CDR2: SGHAT and FQNNGV. Trimming cost V 1 base and J 10 bases; bases outside gene matches: 9. The CDR3 is 15 residues long. The CDR3 protein is CASSLAGTAHSELFF. CDR3 in DNA: TGTGCCAGCAGCTTAGCCGGGACAGCACATTCGGAGCTGTTTTTT.

This clone showed up just a few times. V usage is TRBV7-2 and J usage is TRBJ1-1, with D possibly TRBD1 on 5 matching bases. CDR3 length: 12 residues. Germline CDR1 reads SGHTA; CDR2 reads FQGNSA. Trimming removed 4 bases from V and 11 bases from J, with 14 bases in between. In DNA form, the CDR3 reads TGTGCCAGCAGCTCTCCAGGGTTATTGGCTTTCTTT. Residues: CASSSPGLLAFF.

The count of this clone is one. V and J are TRBV4-1 and TRBJ1-1; the match to TRBD1 covers 11 bases. This CDR3 is built from 15 residues. Per the germline V gene, CDR1 is MGHRA and CDR2 is YSYEKL. Trimming removed 1 base from V and 3 bases from J; junction bases left unmatched: 1. This CDR3 reads CASSQGDRGYTEAFF. The CDR3 region has the DNA TGCGCCAGCAGCCAAGGGGACAGGGGGTACACTGAAGCTTTCTTT.

The chain carries TRBV21-1 and TRBJ2-2; whether TRBD2, the table's D call, matches the DNA was not checked. TRBV21-1 is marked as a pseudogene. The CDR3 spans 16 residues. The CDR3 protein is CASSREIRVGYGELFF. CDR3 DNA sequence: TGTGCCAGCAGCAGAGAGATTCGTGTTGGTTATGGGGAGCTGTTTTTT.

The chain links TRBV7-9 to TRBJ1-1; 10 bases match TRBD1. This CDR3 has 17 residues. V shed 5 bases, J shed 3 bases, and the junction held 12 bases outside the gene matches. Looked up from germline, CDR1 is SEHNR and CDR2 is FQNEAQ (reference sequence). CDR3 region: CASSPPGGTGADTEAFF. In DNA, the CDR3 is TGTGCCAGCAGCCCCCCTGGGGGGACAGGGGCTGACACTGAAGCTTTCTTT.

This chain joins TRBV4-3 and TRBJ2-5, with 9 nucleotides matching TRBD1. Looked up from germline, CDR1 is LGHNA and CDR2 is YSLEER. There are 17 residues in the CDR3. V lost 0 bases, J lost 5 bases, and 10 bases stayed unmatched. The CDR3 DNA follows: TGCGCCAGCAGCCAAGATGGCGGGACAGGGTTCGGGGAGACCCAGTACTTC. Translated, it gives CASSQDGGTGFGETQYF.

Here the CDR3 DNA reads TGTGCCAGTAGTACTTCGTCAGGGTCAGGGGCGCCCCAGCATTTT. It specifies CASSTSSGSGAPQHF. This sequence joins TRBV19 and TRBJ1-5, with a possible D match to TRBD1 (6 bases). CDR1 LNHDA and CDR2 SQIVND come from the germline V gene (reference sequence). The CDR3 runs to 15 residues. V lost 4 bases and J lost 9, with 19 bases in between. Together with reference TRBV19 and TRBJ1-5, the CDR3 gives the full variable domain: DGGITQSPKYLFRKEGQNVTLSCEQNLNHDAMYWYRQDPGQGLRLIYYSQIVNDFQKGDIAEGYSVSREKKESFPLTVTSAQKNPTAFYLCASSTSSGSGAPQHFGDGTRLSIL.

This clone appeared once. J is TRBJ2-5 and V is TRBV14; 13 bases match TRBD2. Germline V gene sequence: CDR1 SGHDN, CDR2 FVKESK. The CDR3 is made up of 18 amino acids. With V trimmed by 1 base and J by 0 bases, 5 bases remained unmatched. The CDR3 here is CASSQGLAGGLYQETQYF. In DNA, the CDR3 is TGTGCCAGCAGCCAAGGACTAGCGGGGGGCCTGTACCAAGAGACCCAGTACTTC.

This chain connects TRBV19 to TRBJ1-5; maybe TRBD1 (6 bases). CDR1 LNHDA and CDR2 SQIVND come from the germline V gene (reference sequence). Trimming left V 4 bases short and J 3 bases short, with 16 bases between. CDR3 length: 16 residues. This CDR3 reads CASSKQGFFNNQPQHF. For the CDR3, the DNA is TGTGCCAGTAGTAAGCAGGGGTTCTTTAACAATCAGCCCCAGCATTTT. The full variable domain, completed using reference TRBV19 and TRBJ1-5, is DGGITQSPKYLFRKEGQNVTLSCEQNLNHDAMYWYRQDPGQGLRLIYYSQIVNDFQKGDIAEGYSVSREKKESFPLTVTSAQKNPTAFYLCASSKQGFFNNQPQHFGDGTRLSIL.

In DNA form, the CDR3 reads TGCAGCGTCGTGGATGGCCCCGGGAGAGCGCAGTATTTT. Translating it yields CSVVDGPGRAQYF. The V and J genes are TRBV29-1 and TRBJ2-3; D possibly corresponds to TRBD2 (6 bases). The V gene lost 6 bases and the J gene lost 10 bases, with 20 bases spanning the gap. The germline V gene has CDR1 SQVTM and CDR2 ANQGSEA. The CDR3 has 13 residues.

The gene calls are TRBV6-1 and TRBJ1-5; the D is unclear. This CDR3 is built from 12 residues. CDR1 and CDR2 from the germline V gene are MNHNS and SASEGT. Trimming cost V 8 bases and J 6 bases, with 11 bases left between them. This CDR3 reads CASRPGSQPQHF. Written as DNA, the CDR3 is TGTGCCAGCCGACCCGGGAGTCAGCCCCAGCATTTT.

The chain employs TRBV19 and TRBJ2-1; a weak D match, TRBD2 (5 bases). The CDR3 is 12 amino acids. CDR1 is LNHDA, CDR2 SQIVND, per germline (reference sequence). V gave up 6 bases and J gave up 10 bases, with 13 bases separating them. CDR3 DNA sequence: TGTGCCAGTAGAGCCCCCGCTAGCGAGCAGTTCTTC. The encoded protein is CASRAPASEQFF.

This clone was seen at least ten times. The chain combines TRBV4-1 with TRBJ1-2; D is undetermined. V was cut by 0 bases and J by 2 bases, with 13 bases left in between. From germline, CDR1 is MGHRA and CDR2 YSYEKL. The CDR3 covers 16 residues. CDR3 nucleotides: TGCGCCAGCAGCCAAGACCTAACGGCCGTCAACTATGGCTACACCTTC. Protein product: CASSQDLTAVNYGYTF.

V and J are TRBV30 and TRBJ2-2; TRBD2 aligns across 7 bases. The J segment lost 7 bases and the V segment lost 7 bases, leaving 12 bases of the junction unmatched. CDR1 is GTSNPN, CDR2 SVGIG, per germline (reference sequence). The length of the CDR3 is 14 residues. The CDR3 DNA sequence: TGTGCCTCAAGCCACGGACTAGGGTACGGGGAGCTGTTTTTT. This gives the protein CASSHGLGYGELFF.